This T cell receptor beta chain comes out of a study of T cell responses to AZD1222 COVID-19 vaccine. General study points: It was only a handful of AZD1222 recipients who were seropositive at baseline.

The CDR3 loop spans 18 amino acids. The germline V gene encodes CDR1 GTSNPN and CDR2 SVGIG (reference sequence). Germline trimming cut 1 base from V and 6 bases from J; bases unmatched to any gene: 11. Generated by immunoSEQ multiplex PCR, the TCRdb table keeps only in-frame clones and is missing some. The sample includes 100,000 to 150,000 clones, around 90% of them seen just once. In the case of this clone: Its target is not known.

V and J are TRBV30 and TRBJ2-1, with TRBD2 matching 14 bases. This clonotype was obtained from an adult who received the AZD1222 COVID-19 vaccine. The material was peripheral blood, obtained 28 days after the second AZD1222 dose. Written as DNA, the CDR3 is TGTGCCTGGAGTGGGACTAGCGGGAGGCCCTCAATTCGCAATGAGCAGTTCTTC. Amino acid sequence: CAWSGTSGRPSIRNEQFF.